Shown below are 3 T cell receptor beta chains from a single sample sequenced in a study of blood T cell repertoires in COVID-19. TCRdb keeps only in-frame clones here, not all; method: immunoSEQ multiplex PCR. The sample lists about 130,000 clones, around 76% occurring once. The sample comprised peripheral blood. All receptors derive from a human donor in a cohort sampled during active COVID-19.

The chain is built from TRBV6-6 and TRBJ2-1, with 13 bases aligning to TRBD2. Per germline, CDR1 MNHNY and CDR2 SVGAGI (reference sequence). The CDR3 length is 15 residues. V shed 2 bases and J 15 bases; nucleotides not matched to a gene: 10. CDR3 DNA: TGTGCCAGCAGTTACGTCGGACTAGCGGGGGAGCTTAGGTTCTTC. The encoded protein is CASSYVGLAGELRFF.

V usage is TRBV2 and J usage is TRBJ2-7; TRBD2 is a possible D gene (6 bases). This CDR3 has 13 amino acids. Germline V gene lookup returns CDR1 SNHLY and CDR2 FYNNEI. Trimming left V 6 bases short and J 5 bases short, with 14 bases between. The CDR3 loop reads CASSAGTLNEQYF. The CDR3 coding sequence is TGTGCCAGCAGCGCCGGGACTCTGAACGAGCAGTACTTC.

This clone appeared once. V gene TRBV2 combines with J gene TRBJ2-3, with 9 bases matching TRBD2. Germline trimming cut 5 bases from V and 5 bases from J; bases unmatched to any gene: 11. The CDR3 length is 16 residues. The germline V gene encodes CDR1 SNHLY and CDR2 FYNNEI. CDR3 DNA sequence: TGTGCCAGCAGTCCTGCGCGGGGGGGCCCTGGAGATACGCAGTATTTT. Amino acid sequence: CASSPARGGPGDTQYF.